This T cell receptor (beta chain) emerged from a study of graft-versus-host responses after intestinal transplantation. Turning to the study itself: Recipients were all induced with anti-thymocyte globulin, then given tacrolimus and steroids for approximately 3 years.

Broader study findings: High graft-versus-host to host-versus-graft clonal ratios were found in allografts of patients who had graft-donor T cell macrochimerism.

With 3 bases removed from V and 0 bases from J, the gap between germline ends came to 12 bases. The CDR3 runs 15 residues. The germline V gene has CDR1 SGHDT and CDR2 YYEEEE. For this clone: The antigen remains unidentified.

The method was immunoSEQ multiplex PCR; TCRdb's version includes in-frame clones alone and lacks a portion of them. The table includes 27,000 or so clones, about 81% detected once. The chain links TRBV5-6 to TRBJ1-2, with a possible D match to TRBD1 (5 bases). The source of this sequence is a human donor who received an intestinal transplant. The specimen was unstimulated CD4+ T cells sorted from spleen or lymph node cells, collected before intestinal transplant. For the CDR3, the DNA is TGTGCCAGCAGCTGGGACCTAGGGGCTAACTATGGCTACACCTTC. Its translation: CASSWDLGANYGYTF.